The present TCR beta chain was sequenced within a study of CD8 T cells in Susac syndrome. V was clipped by 4 bases and J by 2 bases; unmatched bases: 6. CDR1 is SNHLY and CDR2 is FYNNEI in the germline V gene. The CDR3 extends over 15 amino acids. The authors reverse transcribed about 0.5 to 1 ug RNA with random hexamers. A multiplex approach, immunoSEQ multiplex PCR, amplified TCR beta CDR3 across 54 Vbeta and 13 Jbeta. TCRdb re-called the immunoSEQ multiplex PCR reads through MiXCR, storing one row per CDR3 protein. The sample holds around 130,000 distinct CDR3 sequences; 91% are singletons and the top ten take under 0.25%.

Sequenced: CD8+ T cells from PBMCs. This clonotype was obtained from a human donor with multiple sclerosis. The chain is built from TRBV2 and TRBJ2-3; 7 positions match TRBD2. The CDR3 bases are TGTGCCAGCAGTGGGGAGGGAGTGTTCACAGATACGCAGTATTTT. Its protein product is CASSGEGVFTDTQYF.